A single sample is the source of the 25 T cell receptor beta chains below, sequenced in a study of shared clonotypes between healthy human individuals. Sequencing was performed with immunoSEQ multiplex PCR; in TCRdb, only in-frame clones are kept and a portion is missing. Of about 1.4 million clones in the sample, roughly 97% were seen once. Sequencing input: naive CD4+ T cells sorted from blood. Sample subset: CD45RA+ positively selected. The receptors come from a young man in good health.

The chain is built from TRBV6-1 and TRBJ1-2, with TRBD1 as a possible D gene (6 bases). Looked up from germline, CDR1 is MNHNS and CDR2 is SASEGT. V lost 2 bases to trimming and J lost 8 bases, with 15 bases between them. The CDR3 has 14 amino acids. Here the CDR3 reads CASSEKGRGEGYTF. The CDR3 bases are TGTGCCAGCAGTGAAAAAGGCAGGGGAGAAGGCTACACCTTC.

The CDR3 reads CASSTKPTSNQPQHF. DNA for the CDR3: TGTGCCAGTAGTACTAAACCAACGAGCAATCAGCCCCAGCATTTT. V usage is TRBV19 and J usage is TRBJ1-5; D is ambiguous. CDR1 and CDR2 (germline): LNHDA, SQIVND (reference sequence). The V end lost 4 bases, the J end lost 1 base, and 11 bases lay between the germline ends. This CDR3 contains 15 residues. The full variable domain, rest sourced from reference TRBV19 and TRBJ1-5, is DGGITQSPKYLFRKEGQNVTLSCEQNLNHDAMYWYRQDPGQGLRLIYYSQIVNDFQKGDIAEGYSVSREKKESFPLTVTSAQKNPTAFYLCASSTKPTSNQPQHFGDGTRLSIL.

Worth noting for this clone: One end of the junction fails to match germline, which may point to a read error. This rearrangement joins TRBV7-7 to TRBJ1-1, with TRBD1 matching over 9 bases. CDR1 SSHAT and CDR2 FNYEAQ come from the germline V gene (reference sequence). This CDR3 has 13 amino acids. DNA of the CDR3: TGTGCTAGCAGCTTAGGGACAGGGTTTGAAGCTTTCTTT. This sequence encodes CASSLGTGFEAFF.

This clone was picked up one time. The chain employs TRBV28 and TRBJ1-5; possible D gene TRBD1, 6 bases. V was pared by 6 bases and J by 0 bases, with 12 bases between. Per germline, CDR1 MDHEN and CDR2 SYDVKM. The CDR3 runs 15 residues. The DNA of the CDR3 is TGTGCCAGCAGGAGAACAGGGAGTAGCAATCAGCCCCAGCATTTT. Its translation is CASRRTGSSNQPQHF.

The CDR3 DNA is TGTGCCAGCAGCTTAGATTTAATGTGGGGGATCTCGGGCACAGATACGCAGTATTTT. This encodes CASSLDLMWGISGTDTQYF. The chain employs TRBV11-2 and TRBJ2-3; perhaps D is TRBD1 or TRBD2 (5 bases each). Germline V CDR1 and CDR2: SGHAT, FQNNGV. Trimming removed 0 bases at V and 1 base at J, with 20 bases between. This CDR3 is built from 19 residues.

V usage is TRBV7-9 and J usage is TRBJ2-7; TRBD2 is a possible D gene (5 bases). Trimming removed 1 base at V and 3 bases at J, with 13 bases between. The V gene's germline CDR1 is SEHNR and CDR2 FQNEAQ (reference sequence). The CDR3 consists of 15 residues. The CDR3 bases are TGTGCCAGCAGCTTAGGAGGGATCTCGGGCTACGAGCAGTACTTC. Translation gives CASSLGGISGYEQYF.

The chain uses TRBV7-9 and TRBJ2-7, with 13 bases that match TRBD2. From germline, CDR1 is SEHNR and CDR2 FQNEAQ (reference sequence). V lost 5 bases to trimming and J lost 3 bases; unmatched junction nucleotides: 7. This CDR3 has 16 amino acids. Here the CDR3 DNA reads TGTGCCAGCAGCCCGCCCTGGACTAGCGGGAGCTACGAGCAGTACTTC. It codes for CASSPPWTSGSYEQYF.

The gene calls are TRBV28 and TRBJ2-1, with D unclear. The germline CDR1 and CDR2 sequences are MDHEN and SYDVKM. V dropped 2 bases and J dropped 5 bases, with 10 bases sitting between them. This CDR3 is 14 amino acids long. The CDR3 region is CASSLATFDNEQFF. DNA for the CDR3: TGTGCCAGCAGTTTAGCAACATTTGACAATGAGCAGTTCTTC.

This chain links TRBV29-1 with TRBJ2-5; no reliable D call. V gave up 4 bases and J gave up 2 bases, with 8 bases separating them. The CDR3 consists of 12 residues. Germline loops: CDR1 SQVTM, CDR2 ANQGSEA. CDR3 coding DNA: TGCAGCGTTGGTCTTTCACAAGAGACCCAGTACTTC. Translated, it gives CSVGLSQETQYF.

The V and J genes are TRBV28 and TRBJ1-1, with D possibly being TRBD1 (5 bases). Trimming removed 6 bases from V and 8 bases from J, with 13 bases in between. The length of the CDR3 is 12 residues. Germline V gives CDR1 MDHEN, CDR2 SYDVKM. DNA for the CDR3: TGTGCCAGCAGAGTCACCAGGACAGAAGCTTTCTTT. Its protein product is CASRVTRTEAFF.

About this clone: Other nucleotide sequences in the sample specify the same CDR3. This rearrangement joins TRBV7-9 to TRBJ2-7, with 10 nucleotides matching TRBD2. V gave up 2 bases and J gave up 6 bases; unmatched junction bases: 4. This CDR3 is 14 amino acids long. Germline lookup yields CDR1 SEHNR and CDR2 FQNEAQ (reference sequence). CDR3 coding DNA: TGTGCCAGCAGCTTACTAGCGGGAGAGGGCGAGCAGTACTTC. Translated, it gives CASSLLAGEGEQYF.

This rearrangement joins TRBV11-2 to TRBJ2-5; 7 nucleotides align to TRBD1. Unmatched junction bases numbered 9, after V lost 4 bases and J lost 1 base. The CDR3 has 16 amino acids. Germline V gene data show CDR1 as SGHAT and CDR2 as FQNNGV. CDR3 residues: CASSSGQYPTQETQYF. DNA of the CDR3: TGTGCCAGCAGCTCGGGACAGTACCCAACCCAAGAGACCCAGTACTTC.

The rearrangement uses TRBV5-6 and TRBJ1-1; D call uncertain. The germline CDR1 and CDR2 sequences are SGHDT and YYEEEE. CDR3 size: 12 residues. V was shortened by 0 bases and J by 12 bases, with 12 bases between the two germline ends. CDR3 sequence (DNA): TGTGCCAGCAGCTTGGTGACCGGAGAGACTTTCTTT. It specifies CASSLVTGETFF.

The J gene is TRBJ2-4, the V gene TRBV28; D call uncertain. The CDR3 is 16 residues long. Germline V CDR1 and CDR2: MDHEN, SYDVKM. Trimming took off 10 bases at V and 0 bases at J, with 19 bases between the two ends. The CDR3 nucleotides read TGTGCCACTCAGACGGACGGTTTACTAGCCAAAAACATTCAGTACTTC. This sequence encodes CATQTDGLLAKNIQYF. The full variable domain, in which reference TRBV28 and TRBJ2-4 provide the parts outside the CDR3, is DVKVTQSSRYLVKRTGEKVFLECVQDMDHENMFWYRQDPGLGLRLIYFSYDVKMKEKGDIPEGYSVSREKKERFSLILESASTNQTSMYLCATQTDGLLAKNIQYFGAGTRLSVL.

The chain joins TRBV7-2 to TRBJ1-3; 7 nucleotides agree with TRBD1. Germline CDR1 reads SGHTA; CDR2 reads FQGNSA. V lost 5 bases, J lost 4 bases, and 8 bases stayed unmatched. This CDR3 contains 15 residues. This chain's CDR3 is CASSREDRSGNTIYF. The CDR3 DNA reads as TGTGCCAGCAGCCGAGAGGACAGGTCCGGAAACACCATATATTTT.

V is TRBV19 and J is TRBJ2-7, with TRBD2 matching 9 bases. Germline CDR1 reads LNHDA; CDR2 reads SQIVND (reference sequence). The CDR3 covers 15 residues. The ends lost 6 bases at V and 2 bases at J; junction bases unmatched: 8. The CDR3 DNA sequence: TGTGCCAGTAGCCCGGCGGGGGGGTCTACCTACGAGCAGTACTTC. This encodes CASSPAGGSTYEQYF.

The CDR3 is CASKRTIQETQYF. The CDR3 DNA sequence: TGTGCCAGCAAGAGGACTATTCAAGAGACCCAGTACTTC. The J gene is TRBJ2-5, the V gene TRBV6-5, with a possible D match to TRBD2 (6 bases). V dropped 7 bases and J dropped 2 bases, with 11 bases sitting between them. Germline CDR1 MNHEY, CDR2 SVGAGI. The CDR3 runs to 13 residues.

The table lists this clone with a count of one. The rearrangement uses TRBV9 and TRBJ2-3, with 8 bases that match TRBD2. This CDR3 region has 16 residues. Germline CDR1 is SGDLS and CDR2 is YYNGEE. After removal of 0 bases from V and 2 bases from J, the junction contained 5 bases not matched to a gene. The CDR3 is CASSVGEREFTDTQYF. In DNA, the CDR3 is TGTGCCAGCAGCGTAGGGGAGCGGGAGTTCACAGATACGCAGTATTTT.

The chain has TRBV9 and TRBJ2-3, with 11 bases identical to TRBD2. The J segment lost 2 bases and the V segment lost 0 bases, leaving 5 bases of the junction unmatched. The V gene's germline CDR1 is SGDLS and CDR2 YYNGEE. The CDR3 has 17 residues. CDR3 protein: CASSVGLAGGLTDTQYF. The CDR3 DNA reads TGTGCCAGCAGCGTAGGGCTAGCGGGAGGTCTCACAGATACGCAGTATTTT.

The chain combines TRBV14 with TRBJ1-1; D call uncertain. This CDR3 contains 13 residues. V lost 4 bases to trimming and J lost 4 bases, with 10 bases between them. The germline V gene encodes CDR1 SGHDN and CDR2 FVKESK. CDR3 protein: CASSRTISTEAFF. Written as DNA, the CDR3 is TGTGCCAGCAGCCGAACTATCTCCACTGAAGCTTTCTTT. Full variable domain (remainder filled in from reference TRBV14 and TRBJ1-1): EAGVTQFPSHSVIEKGQTVTLRCDPISGHDNLYWYRRVMGKEIKFLLHFVKESKQDESGMPNNRFLAERTGGTYSTLKVQPAELEDSGVYFCASSRTISTEAFFGQGTRLTVV.

V usage is TRBV7-2 and J usage is TRBJ2-4; the D call may be TRBD1 or TRBD2 (5 bases each). The CDR3 is made up of 14 amino acids. The germline V gene encodes CDR1 SGHTA and CDR2 FQGNSA. V was trimmed by 1 base and J by 5 bases, leaving 9 bases between them. This CDR3 reads CASSLVQGQNIQYF. The CDR3 DNA reads as TGTGCCAGCAGCTTAGTGCAGGGACAAAACATTCAGTACTTC.

The gene calls are TRBV5-8 and TRBJ1-5, with no clear D. Looked up from germline, CDR1 is SGHTS and CDR2 is YDEGEE. The CDR3 has 13 amino acids. V shed 4 bases and J shed 7 bases, with 12 bases lying between them. The CDR3 is CASSPPSRQPQHF. CDR3 coding DNA: TGTGCCAGCAGCCCCCCGTCGCGGCAGCCCCAGCATTTT. The entire variable domain, with the rest obtained from reference TRBV5-8 and TRBJ1-5, is as follows: EAGVTQSPTHLIKTRGQQATLRCSPISGHTSVYWYQQALGLGLQFLLWYDEGEERNRGNFPPRFSGRQFPNYSSELNVNALELEDSALYLCASSPPSRQPQHFGDGTRLSIL.

CDR3 coding DNA: TGTGCCAGCAGCTTAGCGTGGACTGAAGCTTTCTTT. This codes for CASSLAWTEAFF. The rearrangement links TRBV7-8 to TRBJ1-1; D gene unclear. Trimming took 0 bases from V and 5 from J, leaving 4 bases between them. The germline gives CDR1 SGHVS, CDR2 FQNEAQ. CDR3 length: 12 amino acids.

This chain's CDR3 is CASLPVGGTEAFF. CDR3 DNA: TGCGCCAGCCTCCCCGTTGGTGGGACTGAAGCTTTCTTT. This sequence joins TRBV5-1 and TRBJ1-1; D uncertain. V lost 7 bases and J 5 bases, leaving 15 bases between the germline ends. The CDR3 has 13 residues. CDR1 is SGHRS, CDR2 YFSETQ, per germline.

V usage is TRBV15 and J usage is TRBJ2-7; TRBD2 aligns across 8 bases. This CDR3 contains 17 residues. Germline CDR1 reads LNHNV; CDR2 reads YYDKDF (reference sequence). The ends lost 0 bases at V and 5 bases at J; junction bases unmatched: 12. The CDR3 nucleotides read TGTGCCACCAGCAGAGATTTTGGCCGCGGGGGGATCCACGAGCAGTACTTC. It specifies CATSRDFGRGGIHEQYF.